The 4 T cell receptor beta chains below all came from one sample that was sequenced in a study of T cells after yellow fever vaccination. MiXCR was run by TCRdb on the 5' RACE reads, yielding one entry per CDR3 protein. The sample contains about 45,000 distinct CDR3 sequences, roughly 7% of which appear only once. Sample: CD8+ T cells not binding an NS4B(214-222) dextramer, sorted from PBMCs, taken 45 days after the yellow fever booster vaccination. The receptors stem from a man aged 25 to 45 who received the YFV17D yellow fever vaccine.

This clonotype was seen repeatedly, ten times or more. The J gene is TRBJ2-1, the V gene TRBV7-2, with unresolved D. This CDR3 comprises 14 residues. In germline, CDR1 is SGHTA, CDR2 FQGNSA. V was trimmed by 2 bases and J by 4 bases, leaving 9 bases between them. CDR3 coding DNA: TGTGCCAGCAGCTTAATAGCAGAATACAATGAGCAGTTCTTC. Translating gives CASSLIAEYNEQFF.

This clonotype was counted many times. The chain has TRBV27 and TRBJ2-7, with 7 bases lining up with TRBD1. This CDR3 spans 14 amino acids. Germline CDR1 reads MNHEY; CDR2 reads SMNVEV (reference sequence). J was trimmed by 2 bases and V by 4 bases; bases with no gene match: 5. CDR3 nucleotides: TGTGCCAGCAGTTCGGGACAGAACGCCTACGAGCAGTACTTC. This encodes CASSSGQNAYEQYF.

This clonotype was detected once. A much larger clone is a single base away; this may be a read error. The rearrangement links TRBV6-6 to TRBJ2-5; D gene uncertain. This CDR3 spans 13 amino acids. Germline lookup yields CDR1 MNHNY and CDR2 SVGAGI (reference sequence). Trimming took 8 bases from V and 5 from J, leaving 15 bases between them. The CDR3: CASHRHEVETQYF. The CDR3 DNA is TGTGCCAGCCATAGACACGAGGTGGAGACCCAGTACTTC.

This clonotype was seen many times. The chain is built from TRBV20-1 and TRBJ2-1; no firm D call. CDR3 length: 13 amino acids. Germline V gene data show CDR1 as DFQATT and CDR2 as SNEGSKA (reference sequence). Trimming removed 6 bases at V and 3 bases at J, with 12 bases between. The CDR3 sequence is CSALRVLYNEQFF. The CDR3 DNA sequence: TGCAGTGCACTTCGGGTGCTCTACAATGAGCAGTTCTTC.